This note documents a single TCR beta chain sequence. What it binds is unknown. V dropped 0 bases and J dropped 1 base, with 7 bases sitting between them. CDR3 size: 14 residues. Per the germline V gene, CDR1 is SGHRS and CDR2 is YFSETQ. The entry originates in a study of T cell responses to AZD1222 COVID-19 vaccine. General study findings and limits: The breadth and depth of Spike-specific TCRs increased once two AZD1222 doses had been given.

TCRdb's table, derived via immunoSEQ multiplex PCR, lists solely in-frame clones and lacks some. The top ten hold less than 5% of the sample, which has around 160,000 clones, 82% seen once. This chain links TRBV5-1 with TRBJ1-1; D remains unclear. The TCR sequence derives from an adult in good health. The starting material was peripheral blood, obtained on day 0 of MenACWY control vaccination. The CDR3 protein is CASSLAGWNTEAFF. The CDR3 nucleotides are TGCGCCAGCAGCTTGGCCGGGTGGAACACTGAAGCTTTCTTT.